The 5 T cell receptor beta chains below come from one sample, sequenced in a study of blood T cell repertoires in COVID-19. Assay: immunoSEQ multiplex PCR; the TCRdb copy retains only in-frame clones and omits some. The repertoire holds approximately 220,000 clones, with 89% as singletons. Input material: PBMCs or T cells enriched from blood (not recorded which). The receptors originated from a woman aged 25 to 45 with acute COVID-19.

This clone has only one observation. The identical CDR3 is also encoded by other nucleotide sequences in the sample. This chain links TRBV5-1 with TRBJ1-1; tentatively, D is TRBD1 (6 bases). V was trimmed by 2 bases and J by 4 bases, leaving 6 bases between them. The germline V gene has CDR1 SGHRS and CDR2 YFSETQ. This CDR3 contains 12 residues. CDR3 sequence reads: CASSLQGTEAFF. The CDR3 nucleotides are TGCGCCAGCAGCTTACAGGGCACTGAAGCTTTCTTT.

The chain carries TRBV6-1 and TRBJ1-5; D gene ambiguous. CDR1 is MNHNS and CDR2 is SASEGT in the germline V gene. The CDR3 runs 14 residues. Between the trimmed V and J ends, which lost 3 bases and 0 bases, there was a span of 6 bases. The CDR3 region is CASSDRDSNQPQHF. CDR3 nucleotide sequence: TGTGCCAGCAGTGACCGCGATAGCAATCAGCCCCAGCATTTT.

The chain uses TRBV7-7 and TRBJ2-2; TRBD2 is a possible D gene (6 bases). CDR1 and CDR2 from the germline V gene are SSHAT and FNYEAQ (reference sequence). CDR3 length equals 15 residues. Between the trimmed V and J ends, which lost 6 bases and 6 bases, there was a span of 17 bases. This chain's CDR3 is CASSHADREAGELFF. CDR3 nucleotides: TGTGCCAGCAGTCACGCGGATAGGGAGGCCGGGGAGCTGTTTTTT. Supplemented by reference TRBV7-7 and TRBJ2-2, the full variable domain reads GAGVSQSPRYKVTKRGQDVTLRCDPISSHATLYWYQQALGQGPEFLTYFNYEAQPDKSGLPSDRFSAERPEGSISTLTIQRTEQRDSAMYRCASSHADREAGELFFGEGSRLTVL.

The chain links TRBV5-1 to TRBJ2-3; maybe TRBD2 (6 bases). The CDR3 loop spans 14 amino acids. Germline loops: CDR1 SGHRS, CDR2 YFSETQ. The V end lost 4 bases, the J end lost 2 bases, and 11 bases lay between the germline ends. The CDR3 DNA is TGCGCCAGCAGCCTTAGCGGAATCACAGATACGCAGTATTTT. Protein: CASSLSGITDTQYF.

This clone appeared once. The chain employs TRBV12-3 or TRBV12-4 and TRBJ1-1; a possible D gene is TRBD1 (5 bases). CDR3 size: 13 residues. The V end lost 8 bases, the J end lost 1 base, and 11 bases lay between the germline ends. The CDR3 DNA reads as TGTGCCAGCTGGGCCAGGGCGAACACTGAAGCTTTCTTT. It encodes CASWARANTEAFF.